This TCR beta chain was sequenced for a study of cytomegalovirus exposure and HLA in healthy donors listed by TCRdb under 2017. With respect to the entire study: According to a later analysis, the 110 or so validation repertoires were produced on the same platform as the approximately 610 repertoires of the first cohort. The study aimed to test whether signatures of past pathogen exposure could be identified by cataloging public T cell receptors. A separate validation cohort of about 110 different subjects was used in addition to the roughly 700-subject first cohort. High-throughput TCR immunosequencing, statistical association of individual TCRs with disease status, and machine learning were combined to predict cytomegalovirus infection status.

The donors belonged to the validation cohort of around 110 subjects, which was separate from the 666-subject first cohort. Library method: the immunoSEQ multiplex PCR assay. The published analysis was carried out like this. A statistical classification framework was built for diagnosing cytomegalovirus status from the catalog of TCR beta chain sequences. TCRdb limited this immuneACCESS table to in-frame rearrangements with V and J called. A share of clones is missing; checked studies link under half to unresolved V genes, and the rest is unexplained. For V, J and clone size, that table is used; D and trimming come from the DNA. Counted in this sample were a few hundred thousand clones; 70% to 90% of them appeared once. Around 0.91% of the sample goes to the ten largest clones. For this clone: Its antigen has not been determined. Base qualities are not at hand, and no much larger clone is one base apart.

Results and caveats for the whole study, not just this receptor: The study listed over 150 TCR beta chains as associated with cytomegalovirus. A later analysis had no HLA typing for the validation cohort, so co-occurrence there was scored across all 130 or so repertoires. In both the original and validation cohorts, the classifier was reported to diagnose cytomegalovirus status with high specificity and sensitivity. The authors suggested that the approach could potentially be extended to other disease states and immunological phenotypes. Most TCR sequences were observed very rarely across donors, whereas some public TCRs were present in many individuals. Of the cluster scores, roughly 95% were above 0 in a later analysis, which found that TCRs clustered in the first cohort also tended to co-occur in the 90 to 150 validation repertoires. Three of the identified cytomegalovirus-associated TCR beta chains were confirmed in vitro to be specific for cytomegalovirus antigens.

Input material: PBMCs. This sequence originates from a man under 40 in good health and CMV-seronegative.

Here is the DNA: TGTGCTAGTGGCCTAGGACTAGCGGGGATATATGAGCAGTTCTTC. Protein translation: CASGLGLAGIYEQFF. This chain is built from TRBV12-5 and TRBJ2-1, and TRBD2 aligns with 12 junction nucleotides. V is trimmed back by 6 bases and J by 8 bases, and the junction contains 8 bases that no gene match accounts for. Including cysteine and phenylalanine, the CDR3 has 15 amino acids. The CDR3 DNA has 45 bases and is translated from base 1. Looking up the germline V gene yields CDR1 LGHNT and CDR2 FRNRAP.